This TCR beta chain came from a study of blood T cells in healthy people across ages. As for the study in general: About one barcoded beta molecule per two T cells was captured by template switching. Overall study findings and caveats: Estimated diversity that came from one million T cells was considered an underestimate. With naive T cell percentage, TCR beta diversity showed a strong correlation.

Germline assignment: CDR1 SGHTA and CDR2 FQGNSA. Trimming cost V 11 bases and J 4 bases, with 17 bases left between them. The CDR3 consists of 13 residues. For this clonotype: Its cognate antigen is unknown.

The use of a sample-barcoded 5' primer and a J-beta primer mix characterized a second PCR of 7 to 11 cycles. Every cDNA molecule bore a tag from a template-switch adaptor containing 12 random nucleotides. TCRdb fed the 5' RACE reads into MiXCR, producing one record per CDR3 protein. The data contain around 690,000 distinct CDR3 sequences, 45% to 65% of them singletons. The TCR was taken from a man in his sixties in good health. Sequencing input: blood. V gene TRBV7-2 combines with J gene TRBJ2-5, with D tentatively TRBD2 (5 bases). The CDR3 is CAGATLAGETQYF. CDR3 DNA: TGTGCCGGCGCCACCCTAGCAGGAGAGACCCAGTACTTC.